Below, 11 T cell receptor beta chains from the same sample are listed, as sequenced in a study of blood T cell repertoires in COVID-19. Profiled with immunoSEQ multiplex PCR; TCRdb holds only in-frame clones, not every one. The sample has 250,000 to 350,000 clones, approximately 84% seen once. Input material: peripheral blood. The origin of the receptors is a person aged 65 to 79 with COVID-19, enrolled during active disease.

The chain couples TRBV4-2 to TRBJ2-3; D gene ambiguous. V was cut by 1 base and J by 4 bases, with 18 bases left in between. CDR3 length: 17 residues. Germline loops: CDR1 LGHNA, CDR2 YNFKEQ. The CDR3 sequence: CASSQGNPQRVADTQYF. The CDR3 DNA reads TGTGCCAGCAGCCAAGGGAATCCCCAGCGAGTCGCAGATACGCAGTATTTT.

The chain links TRBV6-6 to TRBJ2-2, with 9 bases matching TRBD2. V lost 8 bases and J lost 5; bases outside the gene matches: 6. Looked up from germline, CDR1 is MNHNY and CDR2 is SVGAGI (reference sequence). The CDR3 totals 14 residues. CDR3 protein: CASGGLAVTGELFF. The CDR3 region has the DNA TGTGCCAGCGGGGGACTAGCAGTGACCGGGGAGCTGTTTTTT.

The chain couples TRBV5-1 to TRBJ1-1, with D possibly TRBD1 on 6 matching bases. Germline CDR1 reads SGHRS; CDR2 reads YFSETQ. V gave up 3 bases and J gave up 0 bases, with 15 bases separating them. The CDR3 has 16 amino acids. The CDR3 DNA reads as TGCGCCAGCAGCTCGATTACGGGACAAATGAACACTGAAGCTTTCTTT. Amino acids: CASSSITGQMNTEAFF.

This chain joins TRBV6-4 and TRBJ1-2; D remains unclear. The germline V gene encodes CDR1 MRHNA and CDR2 SNTAGT. With 5 bases removed from V and 3 bases from J, the gap between germline ends came to 13 bases. This CDR3 contains 14 residues. This chain's CDR3 is CASSHIEVDYGYTF. In DNA, the CDR3 is TGTGCCAGCAGTCACATCGAAGTCGACTATGGCTACACCTTC.

This clone has only one observation. The chain is built from TRBV3-1 (or the pseudogene TRBV3-2) and TRBJ2-2; the D gene is possibly TRBD2 (6 bases). The V gene lost 0 bases and the J gene lost 1 base, with 9 bases spanning the gap. CDR1 is LGHDT and CDR2 is YNNKEL in the germline V gene (reference sequence). This CDR3 spans 16 amino acids. CDR3: CASSQDLAVNTGELFF. Here the CDR3 DNA reads TGTGCCAGCAGCCAAGATTTAGCGGTGAACACCGGGGAGCTGTTTTTT.

The CDR3 reads CATSPQGGRNTEAFF. The CDR3 DNA sequence: TGTGCCACCAGCCCCCAGGGGGGTCGGAACACTGAAGCTTTCTTT. The chain combines TRBV6-2 or TRBV6-3 with TRBJ1-1; 7 nucleotides agree with TRBD1. The germline gives CDR1 MNHEY, CDR2 SVGEGT. V trimming: 10 bases; J trimming: 1 base; junction bases outside the gene matches: 12. This CDR3 comprises 15 residues.

The J gene is TRBJ2-6, the V gene TRBV10-2; unclear D gene. CDR3 length: 15 amino acids. V lost 0 bases and J lost 6, with 9 bases in between. Germline V lookup: CDR1 WSHSY, CDR2 SAAADI. CDR3 nucleotides: TGCGCCAGCAGTGAGTCGAGCGTCGAGGCCAACGTCCTGACTTTC. Protein product: CASSESSVEANVLTF.

The chain employs TRBV28 and TRBJ1-1; D might be TRBD1 (5 bases). Looked up from germline, CDR1 is MDHEN and CDR2 is SYDVKM. Trimming stripped 6 bases from V and 8 bases from J, with 16 bases between. The CDR3 runs to 13 residues. The CDR3 coding sequence is TGTGCCAGCAGAAAGGCTGGGGCGGGAGAAGCTTTCTTT. It is translated as CASRKAGAGEAFF.

This chain connects TRBV28 to TRBJ2-4; TRBD2 matches 10 bases. This CDR3 is built from 15 residues. Germline values: CDR1 MDHEN, CDR2 SYDVKM. Losses at the gene ends were 5 bases for V and 4 bases for J; bases not matched to a gene: 5. This CDR3 is CASSLAGAIKNIQYF. The CDR3 coding sequence is TGTGCCAGCAGTCTAGCGGGAGCCATAAAAAACATTCAGTACTTC.

This chain links TRBV4-3 with TRBJ2-7; 11 nucleotides line up with TRBD2. The CDR3 totals 16 residues. V trimming: 3 bases; J trimming: 5 bases; junction bases outside the gene matches: 9. CDR1 and CDR2 from the germline V gene are LGHNA and YSLEER. CDR3 residues: CASSQLTSGIPHEQYF. In nucleotides, the CDR3 is TGCGCCAGCAGCCAGTTGACTAGCGGGATCCCCCACGAGCAGTACTTC.

V and J are TRBV4-1 and TRBJ1-1; TRBD1 matches at 7 bases. Germline loops: CDR1 MGHRA, CDR2 YSYEKL. The CDR3 has 15 residues. V gave up 3 bases and J gave up 4 bases; unmatched junction bases: 8. CDR3 sequence (DNA): TGCGCCAGCAGCCACGCCGGGAAGGGGGCCACTGAAGCTTTCTTT. This encodes CASSHAGKGATEAFF.